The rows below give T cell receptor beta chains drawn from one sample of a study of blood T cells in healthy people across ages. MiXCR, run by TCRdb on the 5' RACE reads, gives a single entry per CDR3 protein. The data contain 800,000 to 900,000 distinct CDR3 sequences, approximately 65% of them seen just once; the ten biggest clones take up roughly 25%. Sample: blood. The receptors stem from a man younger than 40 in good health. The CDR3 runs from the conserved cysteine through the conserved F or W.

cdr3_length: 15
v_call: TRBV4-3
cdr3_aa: CASSRRGTGETEAFF

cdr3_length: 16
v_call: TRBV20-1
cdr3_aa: CSARPLDRGDAHEQYF

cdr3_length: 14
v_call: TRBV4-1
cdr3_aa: CASSQGGRVHEQFF

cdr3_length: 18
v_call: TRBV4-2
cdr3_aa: CASSQARSPFSSYNEQFF

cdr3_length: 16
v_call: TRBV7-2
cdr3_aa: CASSSDRILAGDIQYF

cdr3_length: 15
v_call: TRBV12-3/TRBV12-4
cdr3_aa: CASSFLAAGYNEQFF

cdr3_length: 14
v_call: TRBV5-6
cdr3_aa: CASSFRQISYEQYF

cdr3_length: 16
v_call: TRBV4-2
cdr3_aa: CASSQSSGPGSTEAFF

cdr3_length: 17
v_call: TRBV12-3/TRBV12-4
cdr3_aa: CASSLFFLVGGQETQYF

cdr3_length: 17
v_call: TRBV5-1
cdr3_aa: CASSLAGAGIAKNIQYF

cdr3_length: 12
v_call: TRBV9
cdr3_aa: CASSADWDTQYF

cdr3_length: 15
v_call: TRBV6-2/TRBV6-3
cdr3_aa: CASSYGASGNYEQYF

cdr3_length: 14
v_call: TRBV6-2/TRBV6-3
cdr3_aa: CASSYLSGDGEAFF

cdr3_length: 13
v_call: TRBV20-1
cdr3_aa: CSAIRDRTYEQYF

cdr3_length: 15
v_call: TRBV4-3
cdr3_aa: CASSLTTGAGETQYF

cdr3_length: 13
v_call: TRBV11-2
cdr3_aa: CASSLQGSNEQYF

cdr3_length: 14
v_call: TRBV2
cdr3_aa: CAAGKDSGNSPLHF

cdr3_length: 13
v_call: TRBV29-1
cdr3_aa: CSAERSSYNEQFF

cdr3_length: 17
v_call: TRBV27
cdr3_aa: CASSLGLKGGSHYEQYF

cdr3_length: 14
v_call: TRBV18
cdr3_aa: CASSPSGARDTQYF

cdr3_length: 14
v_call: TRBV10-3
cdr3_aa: CAIRGQGFTYEQYF

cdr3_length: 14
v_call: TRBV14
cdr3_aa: CASNTGGGKETQYF

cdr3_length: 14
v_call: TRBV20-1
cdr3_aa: CSAEAGASSYEQYF

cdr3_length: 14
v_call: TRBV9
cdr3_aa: CASSVFEGADEQFF

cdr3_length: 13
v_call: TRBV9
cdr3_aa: CASSPRRGNIQYF

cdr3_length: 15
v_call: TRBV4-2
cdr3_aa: CASSSLSGGYNEQFF

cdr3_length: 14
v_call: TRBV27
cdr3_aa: CASSGGHLYNEQFF

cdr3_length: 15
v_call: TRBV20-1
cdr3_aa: CSARRVAGGPETQYF

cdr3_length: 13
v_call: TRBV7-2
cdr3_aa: CASSGSGRDAQFF

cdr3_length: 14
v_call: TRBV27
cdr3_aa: CASMGVRSTDTQYF

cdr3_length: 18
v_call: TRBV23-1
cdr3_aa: CASSQPGGQGPTNYGYTF

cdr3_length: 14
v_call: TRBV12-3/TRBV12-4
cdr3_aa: CASTLGGEISGYTF

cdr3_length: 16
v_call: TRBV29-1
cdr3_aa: CSVPMERGDSYNEQFF

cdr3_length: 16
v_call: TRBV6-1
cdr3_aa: CASSTHPGQANQPQHF

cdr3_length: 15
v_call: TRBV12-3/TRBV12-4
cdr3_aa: CASSPSGQGFYEQYF

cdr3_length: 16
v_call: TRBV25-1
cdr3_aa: CASSEYPSGGQETQYF

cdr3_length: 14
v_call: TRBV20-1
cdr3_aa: CSAPTGGERYGYTF

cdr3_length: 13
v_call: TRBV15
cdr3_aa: CATSRDIVYEQYF

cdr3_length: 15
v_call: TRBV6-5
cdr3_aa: CASSYAGTSLLEQFF

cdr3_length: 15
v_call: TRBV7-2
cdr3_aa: CASSLSSGAYKEQFF

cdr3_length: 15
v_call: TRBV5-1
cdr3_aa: CASSIQTGTPGKQYF

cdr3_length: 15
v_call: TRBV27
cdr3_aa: CASSLGAGGVNEQFF

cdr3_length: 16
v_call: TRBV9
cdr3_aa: CASSLSGRVPYNEQFF

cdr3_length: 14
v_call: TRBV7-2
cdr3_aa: CASSRRAAQETQYF

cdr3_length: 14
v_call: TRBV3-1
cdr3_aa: CASSLGLPPYEQYF

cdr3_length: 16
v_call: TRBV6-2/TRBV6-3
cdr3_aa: CASSSIGQGGYNEQFF

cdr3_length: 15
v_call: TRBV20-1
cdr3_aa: CSAGVTGANGNEQFF

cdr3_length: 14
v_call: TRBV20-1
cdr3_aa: CSATGTGAGYGYTF

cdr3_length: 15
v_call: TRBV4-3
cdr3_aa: CASSQDRFRAPEQYF

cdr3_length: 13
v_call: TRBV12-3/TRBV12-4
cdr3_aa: CASSQSGFHEQYF

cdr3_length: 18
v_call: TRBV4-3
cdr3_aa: CASSPNHLTGHHLYEQYF

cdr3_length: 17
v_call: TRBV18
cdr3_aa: CVSSPGTGEPGANVLTF

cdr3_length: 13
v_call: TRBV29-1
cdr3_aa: CSVKGQGGNEQFF

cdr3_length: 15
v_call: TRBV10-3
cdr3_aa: CAISPGQALSYEQYF

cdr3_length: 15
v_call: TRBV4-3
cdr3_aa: CASSQGYDGANVLTF

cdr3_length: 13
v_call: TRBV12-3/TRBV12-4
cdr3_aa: CASSWDREQPQHF

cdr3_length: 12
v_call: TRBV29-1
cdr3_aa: CSAEKGDEKLFF

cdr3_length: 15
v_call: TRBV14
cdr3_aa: CASSLSGRANYGYTF

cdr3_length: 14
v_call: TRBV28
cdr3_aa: CASYWGARGNTIYF